Listed below are T cell receptor beta chains from one sample, sequenced in a study of CD8+ T cells in alopecia areata. Assay used: immunoSEQ multiplex PCR; TCRdb lists only in-frame clones, some missing. The sample shows 150,000 to 200,000 clones, 50% to 75% of them seen only once. Sequenced material: CD4+ T cells sorted from blood, taken at week 0. The receptor source for this set is a human donor with alopecia areata. Both conserved end residues are part of each CDR3. The order of the fields is clone size, D gene, J gene, V gene, CDR3 protein, CDR3 DNA. D genes are given only for firm matches. A clone size is listed for some rows: how often the clone was seen (once, few, many), or a class if it is expanded.

>-|-|TRBJ1-1|TRBV29-1
CSVARVENTEAFF
TGCAGCGTAGCCAGGGTAGAGAACACTGAAGCTTTCTTT
>-|-|TRBJ2-1|TRBV30
CAWTQPGRLEQFF
TGTGCCTGGACCCAACCAGGCCGCCTAGAGCAGTTCTTC
>-|-|TRBJ1-2|TRBV29-1
CSVEPPGLINGYTF
TGCAGCGTTGAACCCCCCGGGCTCATCAATGGCTACACCTTC
>-|-|TRBJ2-7|TRBV28
CASSSYDRRSEQYF
TGTGCCAGCAGTTCCTATGACAGGAGGAGCGAGCAGTACTTC
>-|TRBD1|TRBJ1-2|TRBV4-2
CASSQDLAQGFGYTF
TGTGCCAGCAGCCAAGATCTAGCACAGGGGTTTGGCTACACCTTC
>-|TRBD1|TRBJ1-1|TRBV29-1
CSVGQKNTEAFF
TGCAGCGTGGGACAGAAGAACACTGAAGCTTTCTTT
>few|-|TRBJ2-1|TRBV11-2
CASSPQKDEQFF
TGTGCCAGCAGCCCACAGAAGGATGAGCAGTTCTTC
>-|-|TRBJ2-7|TRBV20-1
CSARGLYEQYF
TGCAGTGCTAGAGGACTCTACGAGCAGTACTTC
>-|TRBD1|TRBJ1-5|TRBV6-6
CASTPGQGYSNQPQHF
TGTGCCAGCACCCCGGGACAGGGATATAGCAATCAGCCCCAGCATTTT
>-|TRBD2|TRBJ2-3|TRBV20-1
CSAERGNTQYF
TGCAGTGCTGAGCGGGGGAATACGCAGTATTTT
>-|-|TRBJ2-7|TRBV6-1
CASRGQGNYYEQYF
TGTGCCAGCAGAGGGCAGGGAAATTACTACGAGCAGTACTTC
>few|-|TRBJ2-7|TRBV5-1
CASSQDGAYEQYF
TGCGCCAGCAGCCAGGACGGAGCCTACGAGCAGTACTTC
>-|-|TRBJ2-5|TRBV7-8
CASSPMGSWETQYF
TGTGCCAGCAGCCCAATGGGTTCTTGGGAGACCCAGTACTTC
>once|TRBD1|TRBJ1-5|TRBV25-1
CASSGDRGYSNQPQHF
TGTGCCAGCAGTGGGGACAGGGGCTATAGCAATCAGCCCCAGCATTTT
>many|TRBD2|TRBJ2-5|TRBV2
CASSENGGGAVETQYF
TGTGCCAGCAGTGAAAACGGCGGGGGGGCCGTGGAGACCCAGTACTTC
>few|-|TRBJ1-2|TRBV11-2
CASSLGANYGYTF
TGTGCCAGCAGCTTAGGAGCTAACTATGGCTACACCTTC
>-|-|TRBJ2-3|TRBV5-6
CASSFPGLGTDTQYF
TGTGCCAGCAGCTTCCCAGGGCTGGGCACAGATACGCAGTATTTT
>-|TRBD1|TRBJ2-4|TRBV7-9
CASSHTGGTMAKNIQYF
TGTGCCAGCAGCCATACAGGGGGCACGATGGCCAAAAACATTCAGTACTTC
>-|-|TRBJ2-1|TRBV7-3
CASSRDSSSYNEQFF
TGTGCCAGCAGCCGCGACAGTAGCTCCTACAATGAGCAGTTCTTC
>-|TRBD2|TRBJ2-3|TRBV30
CAWSPGLAGADTQYF
TGTGCCTGGAGTCCCGGACTAGCGGGGGCTGATACGCAGTATTTT
>-|-|TRBJ1-6|TRBV29-1
CSVQDWNSPLHF
TGCAGCGTCCAGGACTGGAATTCACCCCTCCACTTT
>-|-|TRBJ2-5|TRBV30
CAWIEPQMGETQYF
TGTGCCTGGATCGAACCACAAATGGGGGAGACCCAGTACTTC